These T cell receptor beta chains were read from a single sample in a study of blood T cell repertoires in COVID-19. The assay was immunoSEQ multiplex PCR, and TCRdb's table has in-frame clones only and misses some. The sample includes roughly 250,000 clones, 84% seen only once; the top ten take 8.6%. Sequenced input: peripheral blood. The source is a human donor in a cohort sampled during active COVID-19. The CDR3 runs from the conserved cysteine through the conserved F or W. Fields, in order: V gene, CDR3 length, D gene, clone size, J gene, CDR3 protein, CDR3 DNA. A D gene is named only where the DNA matches it firmly. The size of a clone is reported for some rows only, either as once, few or many, or as a class for expanded clones.

V: TRBV12-3/TRBV12-4
length: 13
D: TRBD2
size: .
J: TRBJ2-1
CDR3: CASSPLAENEQFF
DNA: TGTGCCAGCAGTCCTCTAGCGGAAAATGAGCAGTTCTTC

V: TRBV6-5
length: 15
D: .
size: .
J: TRBJ2-2
CDR3: CASSYRGADTGELFF
DNA: TGTGCCAGCAGTTACCGTGGGGCCGACACCGGGGAGCTGTTTTTT

V: TRBV5-1
length: 13
D: .
size: .
J: TRBJ1-1
CDR3: CASSPLGGTEAFF
DNA: TGCGCCAGCAGCCCTTTAGGGGGCACTGAAGCTTTCTTT

V: TRBV2
length: 14
D: .
size: .
J: TRBJ2-3
CDR3: CASRPSASTDTQYF
DNA: TGTGCCAGCAGACCTAGCGCTAGCACAGATACGCAGTATTTT

V: TRBV5-1
length: 16
D: TRBD2
size: .
J: TRBJ2-7
CDR3: CASSLGAGDTAYEQYF
DNA: TGCGCCAGCAGCTTGGGAGCGGGAGATACTGCCTACGAGCAGTACTTC

V: TRBV5-1
length: 18
D: .
size: .
J: TRBJ2-5
CDR3: CASSFIGGRQSTLGSQYF
DNA: TGCGCCAGCAGCTTTATCGGGGGGCGTCAATCAACCCTCGGGTCCCAGTACTTC

V: TRBV19
length: 13
D: TRBD1
size: .
J: TRBJ2-7
CDR3: CASSWDSTYEQYF
DNA: TGTGCCAGTAGCTGGGACAGCACCTACGAGCAGTACTTC

V: TRBV28
length: 15
D: TRBD1
size: .
J: TRBJ1-6
CDR3: CASSLAGQASSPLHF
DNA: TGTGCCAGCAGCCTAGCGGGACAGGCGAGTTCACCCCTCCACTTT

V: TRBV7-2
length: 16
D: TRBD1
size: .
J: TRBJ2-1
CDR3: CASSLAGQGTYNEQFF
DNA: TGTGCCAGCAGCTTAGCGGGACAGGGGACCTACAATGAGCAGTTCTTC

V: TRBV19
length: 14
D: .
size: .
J: TRBJ1-4
CDR3: CASSEGGRQEKLFF
DNA: TGTGCCAGTAGCGAAGGCGGCCGACAGGAAAAACTGTTTTTT

V: TRBV2
length: 12
D: .
size: .
J: TRBJ2-7
CDR3: CASSESSYEQYF
DNA: TGTGCCAGCAGTGAGAGTTCCTACGAGCAGTACTTC

V: TRBV6-1
length: 15
D: .
size: .
J: TRBJ2-4
CDR3: CASSESGAAKNIQYF
DNA: TGTGCCAGCAGTGAATCAGGGGCTGCCAAAAACATTCAGTACTTC

V: TRBV27
length: 13
D: TRBD2
size: .
J: TRBJ2-2
CDR3: CASRDGRAGELFF
DNA: TGTGCCAGCCGAGACGGGAGGGCTGGGGAGCTGTTTTTT

V: TRBV6-1
length: 13
D: .
size: few
J: TRBJ1-2
CDR3: CASSDRVNGGYTF
DNA: TGTGCCAGCAGTGACAGGGTGAATGGTGGCTACACCTTC

V: TRBV5-5
length: 15
D: TRBD1
size: .
J: TRBJ1-4
CDR3: CASSLVGTVGEKLFF
DNA: TGTGCCAGCAGCTTGGTCGGGACAGTGGGTGAAAAACTGTTTTTT

V: TRBV5-5
length: 17
D: TRBD2
size: .
J: TRBJ2-5
CDR3: CASSLGASGPRENTQYF
DNA: TGTGCCAGCAGCTTGGGTGCTAGCGGGCCCCGAGAGAACACCCAGTACTTC

V: TRBV5-1
length: 16
D: .
size: few
J: TRBJ2-7
CDR3: CASSLSWGVPGGEQYF
DNA: TGCGCCAGCAGCTTGAGCTGGGGGGTGCCAGGGGGCGAGCAGTACTTC

V: TRBV5-5
length: 14
D: TRBD2
size: .
J: TRBJ2-5
CDR3: CASSSGLVGETQYF
DNA: TGTGCCAGCAGCTCGGGACTAGTGGGGGAGACCCAGTACTTC

V: TRBV5-6
length: 16
D: TRBD1
size: .
J: TRBJ2-5
CDR3: CASSPVGTGTQETQYF
DNA: TGTGCCAGCAGTCCGGTAGGGACAGGAACACAAGAGACCCAGTACTTC

V: TRBV27
length: 16
D: TRBD1
size: .
J: TRBJ2-1
CDR3: CASSLYQGQGVPEQFF
DNA: TGTGCCAGCAGTTTATATCAGGGACAGGGGGTCCCCGAGCAGTTCTTC

V: TRBV2
length: 15
D: TRBD1
size: .
J: TRBJ2-2
CDR3: CASRGQGHYTGELFF
DNA: TGTGCCAGCAGGGGACAGGGGCACTACACCGGGGAGCTGTTTTTT

V: TRBV9
length: 18
D: TRBD2
size: .
J: TRBJ2-5
CDR3: CASSTGTSGRLAQETQYF
DNA: TGTGCCAGCAGCACCGGGACTAGCGGGAGGCTGGCTCAAGAGACCCAGTACTTC

V: TRBV3-1/TRBV3-2
length: 16
D: .
size: .
J: TRBJ2-7
CDR3: CASSQGVVRIDDEQYF
DNA: TGTGCCAGCAGCCAAGGGGTGGTGCGGATTGACGACGAGCAGTACTTC

V: TRBV7-2
length: 16
D: .
size: .
J: TRBJ1-1
CDR3: CASSLYASRMNTEAFF
DNA: TGTGCCAGCAGCTTATACGCAAGCCGTATGAACACTGAAGCTTTCTTT

V: TRBV28
length: 14
D: .
size: .
J: TRBJ2-7
CDR3: CASSKNEPYYEQYF
DNA: TGTGCCAGCAGTAAGAATGAGCCCTACTACGAGCAGTACTTC

V: TRBV9
length: 17
D: TRBD2
size: .
J: TRBJ2-1
CDR3: CASSVDPLAGVRNEQFF
DNA: TGTGCCAGCAGCGTAGATCCTCTAGCGGGAGTTCGGAATGAGCAGTTCTTC